The 8 T cell receptor beta chains reported below all come from one sample, sequenced in a study of cytomegalovirus exposure and HLA in healthy donors. Use of 60 Vbeta and 13 Jbeta primers characterized the PCR. Assay used: immunoSEQ multiplex PCR; TCRdb lists only in-frame clones, some missing. The sample includes a few hundred thousand clones, approximately 84% of them seen just once. The sequenced material came from PBMCs. These receptors all stem from a woman aged 35 to 49 in good health and CMV-seropositive.

This chain joins TRBV6-1 and TRBJ2-4; a weak D match, TRBD2 (7 bases). Per the germline V gene, CDR1 is MNHNS and CDR2 is SASEGT. The CDR3 extends over 14 amino acids. Trimming shortened V by 4 bases and J by 11 bases, and 18 bases separated the two germline ends. CDR3 DNA: TGTGCCAGCAGTGCCCCGGTTCTAGGGGGGGTTCAGTACTTC. Its translation is CASSAPVLGGVQYF.

V usage is TRBV19 and J usage is TRBJ1-4; TRBD1 is a possible D gene (6 bases). Per the germline V gene, CDR1 is LNHDA and CDR2 is SQIVND (reference sequence). V was cut by 7 bases and J by 1 base, with 13 bases left in between. The CDR3 is 15 residues long. CDR3 loop: CASKKQGLTNEKLFF. CDR3 coding DNA: TGTGCCAGTAAGAAACAGGGCCTAACTAATGAAAAACTGTTTTTT.

The chain has TRBV10-2 and TRBJ1-5; TRBD1 is a possible D gene (5 bases). There are 13 residues in the CDR3. CDR1 and CDR2 from the germline V gene are WSHSY and SAAADI. Trimming stripped 2 bases from V and 4 bases from J, with 6 bases between. The CDR3 sequence is CASSEGGNQPQHF. CDR3 DNA: TGCGCCAGCAGTGAGGGGGGGAATCAGCCCCAGCATTTT.

V and J are TRBV6-6 and TRBJ2-7; the match to TRBD1 covers 7 bases. The CDR3 is 12 amino acids. Germline CDR1 and CDR2: MNHNY and SVGAGI (reference sequence). The trim removed 5 bases at V and 5 bases at J, leaving 3 bases unmatched. This CDR3 is CASSPTGNEQYF. In nucleotides, the CDR3 is TGTGCCAGCAGTCCGACAGGGAACGAGCAGTACTTC.

The V call is TRBV5-6, the J call TRBJ2-3; 8 bases line up with TRBD2. CDR1 and CDR2 (germline): SGHDT, YYEEEE. V was clipped by 0 bases and J by 6 bases; unmatched bases: 18. CDR3 length: 19 amino acids. The DNA of the CDR3 is TGTGCCAGCAGCTTGGAGCCCGGACTAGCAGGCCCTTATTCCGATACGCAGTATTTT. It specifies CASSLEPGLAGPYSDTQYF.

V and J are TRBV7-9 and TRBJ2-7, with TRBD1 matching over 8 bases. Germline CDR1 SEHNR, CDR2 FQNEAQ (reference sequence). The V gene end was trimmed by 5 bases and the J gene end by 5 bases; junction bases not matched to a gene: 5. The CDR3 loop spans 13 amino acids. The CDR3 DNA reads TGTGCCAGCAGCCCCGGACAGGGTCACGAGCAGTACTTC. Its translation is CASSPGQGHEQYF.

This rearrangement joins TRBV2 to TRBJ1-1; 10 nucleotides line up with TRBD1. The V segment lost 11 bases and the J segment 6 bases; nucleotides outside the gene matches: 9. The germline V gene encodes CDR1 SNHLY and CDR2 FYNNEI. The CDR3 runs 13 residues. DNA of the CDR3: TGTGCCGTCTCCGGGACAGGGGTCTCTGAAGCTTTCTTT. It yields the protein CAVSGTGVSEAFF.

The chain has TRBV2 and TRBJ1-5; D not certain. V lost 1 base and J 0 bases, leaving 10 bases between the germline ends. The CDR3 is made up of 16 amino acids. The germline CDR1 and CDR2 sequences are SNHLY and FYNNEI. The chain's CDR3 is CASSEDGRYSNQPQHF. The CDR3 DNA is TGTGCCAGCAGTGAAGACGGCAGGTATAGCAATCAGCCCCAGCATTTT. Combining the CDR3 with reference TRBV2 and TRBJ1-5 gives the whole variable domain EPEVTQTPSHQVTQMGQEVILRCVPISNHLYFYWYRQILGQKVEFLVSFYNNEISEKSEIFDDQFSVERPDGSNFTLKIRSTKLEDSAMYFCASSEDGRYSNQPQHFGDGTRLSIL.